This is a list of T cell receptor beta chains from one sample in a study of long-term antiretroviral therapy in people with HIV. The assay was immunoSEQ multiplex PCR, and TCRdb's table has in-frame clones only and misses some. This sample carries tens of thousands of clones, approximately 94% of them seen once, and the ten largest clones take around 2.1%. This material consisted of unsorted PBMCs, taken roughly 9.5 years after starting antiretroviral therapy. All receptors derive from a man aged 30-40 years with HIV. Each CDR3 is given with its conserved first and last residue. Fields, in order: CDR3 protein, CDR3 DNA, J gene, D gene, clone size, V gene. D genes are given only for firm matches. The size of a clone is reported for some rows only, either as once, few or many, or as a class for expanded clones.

CDR3: CATAPTAYSGNTIYF
DNA: TGTGCCACCGCTCCTACGGCGTACTCTGGAAACACCATATATTTT
J: TRBJ1-3
D: -
size: -
V: TRBV6-1

CDR3: CASSPSGRTVNTEAFF
DNA: TGTGCCAGTAGTCCTTCGGGCAGGACGGTGAACACTGAAGCTTTCTTT
J: TRBJ1-1
D: -
size: -
V: TRBV19

CDR3: CASSQDGNEQYF
DNA: TGCGCCAGCAGCCAAGATGGCAACGAGCAGTACTTC
J: TRBJ2-7
D: -
size: -
V: TRBV4-1

CDR3: CASRSRTGGQETQYF
DNA: TGTGCCAGCAGGAGCAGGACAGGGGGACAAGAGACCCAGTACTTC
J: TRBJ2-5
D: TRBD1
size: -
V: TRBV2

CDR3: CASRGTRGGQPQHF
DNA: TGTGCCAGCAGGGGGACCCGCGGGGGACAGCCCCAGCATTTT
J: TRBJ1-5
D: -
size: -
V: TRBV6-6

CDR3: CASNSPGAGYTF
DNA: TGTGCCAGTAACTCACCGGGCGCTGGCTACACCTTC
J: TRBJ1-2
D: -
size: -
V: TRBV19

CDR3: CAWSVSPKSMIHNNYEQYF
DNA: TGTGCCTGGAGTGTTAGCCCCAAATCGATGATACATAACAATTACGAGCAGTACTTC
J: TRBJ2-7
D: -
size: -
V: TRBV30

CDR3: CASRPQTGMTGELFF
DNA: TGTGCCAGCAGGCCCCAGACAGGGATGACCGGGGAGCTGTTTTTT
J: TRBJ2-2
D: TRBD1
size: -
V: TRBV6-1

CDR3: CASSLRGGTDTQYF
DNA: TGTGCCAGCAGCCTCAGGGGTGGCACAGATACGCAGTATTTT
J: TRBJ2-3
D: -
size: -
V: TRBV7-3

CDR3: CAWSPGQANYGYTF
DNA: TGTGCCTGGAGCCCTGGACAGGCTAACTATGGCTACACCTTC
J: TRBJ1-2
D: TRBD1
size: -
V: TRBV30

CDR3: CASSSSYTGGGIYGYTF
DNA: TGCGCCAGCAGCTCTTCATACACGGGAGGAGGCATCTATGGCTACACCTTC
J: TRBJ1-2
D: -
size: -
V: TRBV5-1

CDR3: CASSLSRTMGPQHF
DNA: TGTGCCAGCAGCTTATCTCGGACTATGGGGCCCCAGCATTTT
J: TRBJ1-5
D: -
size: -
V: TRBV7-3

CDR3: CASSYSSREDGYTF
DNA: TGTGCCAGCAGTTACTCGTCCAGGGAGGATGGCTACACCTTC
J: TRBJ1-2
D: -
size: -
V: TRBV6-5

CDR3: CASSKGGAGNTIYF
DNA: TGCGCCAGCAGCAAAGGGGGTGCAGGAAACACCATATATTTT
J: TRBJ1-3
D: -
size: -
V: TRBV4-1

CDR3: CAWTVGATWADTQYF
DNA: TGTGCCTGGACAGTCGGAGCTACTTGGGCAGATACGCAGTATTTT
J: TRBJ2-3
D: -
size: once
V: TRBV30

CDR3: CASSYLASGGDGEQFF
DNA: TGTGCCAGCAGTTACCTGGCTAGCGGGGGGGACGGTGAGCAGTTCTTC
J: TRBJ2-1
D: TRBD2
size: once
V: TRBV6-5

CDR3: CASSEGGGSYNEQFF
DNA: TGTGCCAGCAGTGAAGGCGGGGGCTCCTACAATGAGCAGTTCTTC
J: TRBJ2-1
D: TRBD2
size: -
V: TRBV6-1

CDR3: CSVERGEWFF
DNA: TGCAGCGTTGAGAGGGGGGAATGGTTCTTC
J: TRBJ2-1
D: -
size: -
V: TRBV29-1

CDR3: CASSPSGTADTGELFF
DNA: TGTGCCAGCAGTCCCTCCGGGACAGCGGACACCGGGGAGCTGTTTTTT
J: TRBJ2-2
D: TRBD1
size: -
V: TRBV28

CDR3: CASSQTPTEPAPLHF
DNA: TGTGCCAGCAGCCAAACCCCGACAGAGCCGGCACCCCTCCACTTT
J: TRBJ1-6
D: -
size: -
V: TRBV7-3

CDR3: CASSTDRDEKLFF
DNA: TGTGCCAGCAGCACGGACAGGGATGAAAAACTGTTTTTT
J: TRBJ1-4
D: TRBD1
size: -
V: TRBV5-4

CDR3: CASSLGGQGRNTIYF
DNA: TGTGCCAGCAGTCTGGGCGGACAGGGGCGAAACACCATATATTTT
J: TRBJ1-3
D: TRBD1
size: -
V: TRBV28

CDR3: CASSMDPGTGPSGYTF
DNA: TGTGCCAGTAGTATGGACCCCGGGACAGGGCCCTCCGGCTACACCTTC
J: TRBJ1-2
D: TRBD1
size: -
V: TRBV19

CDR3: CATHDRKNQPQHF
DNA: TGTGCCACCCACGACAGGAAGAATCAGCCCCAGCATTTT
J: TRBJ1-5
D: -
size: -
V: TRBV19

CDR3: CASSEAVQGLQPQHF
DNA: TGTGCCAGCAGTGAAGCAGTCCAGGGTTTACAGCCCCAGCATTTT
J: TRBJ1-5
D: -
size: -
V: TRBV2

CDR3: CVSQQETQYF
DNA: TGTGTCTCACAGCAAGAGACCCAGTACTTC
J: TRBJ2-5
D: -
size: -
V: TRBV10-3

CDR3: CASTTDSKKNIQYF
DNA: TGTGCCAGTACCACGGACAGCAAAAAAAACATTCAGTACTTC
J: TRBJ2-4
D: -
size: -
V: TRBV19

CDR3: CASSRTSPKAKNIQYF
DNA: TGTGCCAGCAGCCGGACATCACCCAAGGCCAAAAACATTCAGTACTTC
J: TRBJ2-4
D: -
size: -
V: TRBV7-4

CDR3: CASNGQGSDTEAFF
DNA: TGTGCCAGCAACGGACAGGGTTCGGACACTGAAGCTTTCTTT
J: TRBJ1-1
D: TRBD1
size: -
V: TRBV5-6

CDR3: CASSNAGTSRDEQYF
DNA: TGCGCCAGCAGCAACGCAGGGACCTCTCGGGACGAGCAGTACTTC
J: TRBJ2-7
D: -
size: -
V: TRBV5-1

CDR3: CASSLGHRTGMRETQYF
DNA: TGTGCCAGCAGCTTAGGTCATAGGACAGGGATGAGAGAGACCCAGTACTTC
J: TRBJ2-5
D: TRBD1
size: once
V: TRBV7-2

CDR3: CASSFTGINEQFF
DNA: TGCGCCAGCAGCTTTACAGGTATCAATGAGCAGTTCTTC
J: TRBJ2-1
D: -
size: -
V: TRBV5-1

CDR3: CASSSPGGVYGYTF
DNA: TGTGCCAGCAGTTCCCCTGGGGGCGTCTATGGCTACACCTTC
J: TRBJ1-2
D: -
size: once
V: TRBV28

CDR3: CASSSDRVGYNEQFF
DNA: TGTGCCAGCAGCTCGGACAGGGTAGGTTATAATGAGCAGTTCTTC
J: TRBJ2-1
D: TRBD1
size: -
V: TRBV7-8

CDR3: CASSLGGITLPSGANVLTF
DNA: TGTGCCAGCAGCTTAGGTGGAATAACCCTACCCTCTGGGGCCAACGTCCTGACTTTC
J: TRBJ2-6
D: -
size: -
V: TRBV5-6

CDR3: CASSLGPGSNTGELFF
DNA: TGTGCCAGCAGCTTAGGGCCGGGGTCGAACACCGGGGAGCTGTTTTTT
J: TRBJ2-2
D: -
size: once
V: TRBV7-9

CDR3: CASSLNILNTEAFF
DNA: TGTGCCAGCAGCTTGAACATCTTGAACACTGAAGCTTTCTTT
J: TRBJ1-1
D: -
size: -
V: TRBV7-9

CDR3: CAISADSANTGELFF
DNA: TGTGCCATCAGTGCGGACAGTGCGAACACCGGGGAGCTGTTTTTT
J: TRBJ2-2
D: -
size: -
V: TRBV10-3

CDR3: CAWSVRGENIQYF
DNA: TGTGCCTGGAGTGTACGGGGAGAGAACATTCAGTACTTC
J: TRBJ2-4
D: -
size: -
V: TRBV30

CDR3: CASSLVVPGGNTIYF
DNA: TGTGCCAGCAGCTTAGTAGTGCCCGGCGGAAACACCATATATTTT
J: TRBJ1-3
D: -
size: -
V: TRBV7-8

CDR3: CASSLWGRGTGYEQYF
DNA: TGCGCCAGCAGCTTGTGGGGCCGAGGAACCGGCTACGAGCAGTACTTC
J: TRBJ2-7
D: -
size: -
V: TRBV5-1

CDR3: CATSRVQIRNTEAFF
DNA: TGTGCCACCAGCAGAGTCCAAATAAGGAACACTGAAGCTTTCTTT
J: TRBJ1-1
D: -
size: -
V: TRBV15

CDR3: CASSLLSGEGTDTQYF
DNA: TGTGCCAGCAGCCTGCTATCGGGTGAAGGCACAGATACGCAGTATTTT
J: TRBJ2-3
D: -
size: -
V: TRBV7-9

CDR3: CASSPQGGGKETQYF
DNA: TGTGCCAGCAGCCCCCAGGGTGGAGGGAAAGAGACCCAGTACTTC
J: TRBJ2-5
D: -
size: -
V: TRBV11-2

CDR3: CASSLTASNQPQHF
DNA: TGTGCCAGCAGCTTAACAGCTAGCAATCAGCCCCAGCATTTT
J: TRBJ1-5
D: -
size: -
V: TRBV7-8

CDR3: CASSSGYTIYF
DNA: TGTGCCAGCAGTTCAGGGTACACCATATATTTT
J: TRBJ1-3
D: -
size: -
V: TRBV28

CDR3: CASRGDSSGYTF
DNA: TGTGCCAGCAGAGGGGACAGCTCTGGCTACACCTTC
J: TRBJ1-2
D: TRBD1
size: few
V: TRBV2

CDR3: CASVLTSGAANYGYTF
DNA: TGTGCTAGTGTTTTGACAAGTGGGGCAGCTAACTATGGCTACACCTTC
J: TRBJ1-2
D: -
size: few
V: TRBV12-5

CDR3: CASSTHPGYTGGKLFF
DNA: TGTGCCAGCAGTACCCACCCGGGATATACAGGTGGAAAACTGTTTTTT
J: TRBJ1-4
D: -
size: -
V: TRBV28

CDR3: CASSLGGGGVSYNEQFF
DNA: TGTGCCAGCAGCTTAGGCGGCGGGGGGGTTTCCTACAATGAGCAGTTCTTC
J: TRBJ2-1
D: TRBD2
size: -
V: TRBV13

CDR3: CASSESGRKETQYF
DNA: TGCGCCAGCAGTGAGTCGGGACGTAAAGAGACCCAGTACTTC
J: TRBJ2-5
D: -
size: -
V: TRBV10-1

CDR3: CASENTFIPYNEQFF
DNA: TGTGCCAGCGAGAACACCTTCATCCCTTACAATGAGCAGTTCTTC
J: TRBJ2-1
D: -
size: -
V: TRBV2

CDR3: CASSTQGGLAEAFF
DNA: TGTGCCAGCAGCACACAGGGCGGGTTGGCTGAAGCTTTCTTT
J: TRBJ1-1
D: -
size: -
V: TRBV7-9

CDR3: CASSKGRGWDNEQFF
DNA: TGTGCCAGTAGTAAGGGACGGGGATGGGACAATGAGCAGTTCTTC
J: TRBJ2-1
D: -
size: -
V: TRBV19